The 11 T cell receptor beta chains below all came from one sample that was sequenced in a study of tumor and adjacent non-tumor tissue in lung cancer. This sample's RNA came from whole unsorted tissue. Three rounds of nested PCR, following a modified ARM-PCR protocol, produced the TCRbeta library. One entry per CDR3 protein results from TCRdb running MiXCR on the multiplex PCR reads. The sample yields 100,000 to 150,000 distinct CDR3 sequences, 66% seen once. Material for sequencing was lung tumor tissue. All receptors come from a man aged 25-45 years with non-small cell lung cancer.

Worth noting for this clonotype: This likely comes from a read error, as the CDR3 has no conserved phenylalanine or tryptophan at its end. V gene TRBV12-3 or TRBV12-4 combines with J gene TRBJ1-3; D remains ambiguous. The CDR3 totals 13 residues. Trimming shortened V by 6 bases and J by 2 bases, and 8 bases separated the two germline ends. CDR3 DNA sequence: TGTGCCAGCAGGTCCAGGACTGGAAACACCATATATCTT. This codes for CASRSRTGNTIYL.

This clonotype occurred many times. The gene calls are TRBV6-2 or TRBV6-3 and TRBJ2-1, with D unclear. The CDR3 loop spans 14 amino acids. The germline gives CDR1 MNHEY, CDR2 SVGEGT. Trimming took 7 bases from V and 4 from J, leaving 14 bases between them. The CDR3 loop is CASTPGQPYNEQFF. DNA for the CDR3: TGTGCCAGCACTCCGGGCCAACCTTACAATGAGCAGTTCTTC.

This clonotype was recorded a few times. Being one base from a much bigger clone, this may be a read error. The V and J genes are TRBV29-1 and TRBJ1-2, with D unresolved. This CDR3 has 15 amino acids. V lost 3 bases to trimming and J lost 5 bases, with 19 bases between them. CDR1 is SQVTM, CDR2 ANQGSEA, per germline. The CDR3 bases are TGCAGCGTTGATGGGGTGGATACGACCCTATATGGCTACACCTTC. Encoded protein: CSVDGVDTTLYGYTF.

Points on this clonotype: A much more abundant neighbour one base away suggests this may be a read error. The J gene is TRBJ1-5, the V gene TRBV6-6; TRBD1 is a possible D gene (6 bases). The germline V gene has CDR1 MNHNY and CDR2 SVGAGI (reference sequence). The CDR3 covers 15 residues. The CDR3 spells CVSSYAQGGAQPQHF. CDR3 DNA sequence: TGTGTCAGCAGTTACGCACAGGGAGGGGCTCAGCCCCAGCATTTT.

About this clonotype: Being one base from a much bigger clone, this may be a read error. The CDR3 ends on some other residue instead of the conserved phenylalanine or tryptophan, so this is likely a read error. CDR3 residues: CASSARLAGPTDTQYL. In DNA form, the CDR3 reads TGCGCCAGCAGCGCCCGACTAGCGGGGCCGACAGATACGCAGTATCTT. This chain uses TRBV4-1 with TRBJ2-3; 11 positions agree with TRBD2. From germline, CDR1 is MGHRA and CDR2 YSYEKL. The ends lost 5 bases at V and 3 bases at J; junction bases unmatched: 7. CDR3 length: 16 residues.

V and J are TRBV20-1 and TRBJ1-1; D remains unclear. Trimming took off 3 bases at V and 0 bases at J, with 8 bases between the two ends. The CDR3 length is 13 residues. The germline V gene has CDR1 DFQATT and CDR2 SNEGSKA (reference sequence). The CDR3 protein is CSASNNLNTEAFF. CDR3 bases: TGCAGTGCTAGCAACAACCTGAACACTGAAGCTTTCTTT.

The table lists this clonotype with a count of one. Because the CDR3 is missing its conserved closing phenylalanine or tryptophan, this is likely a read error. The chain recombines TRBV6-5 with TRBJ1-6; D not resolved. CDR1 MNHEY and CDR2 SVGAGI come from the germline V gene. This CDR3 contains 15 residues. Trimming took 2 bases from V and 7 from J, leaving 12 bases between them. CDR3 bases: TGTGCCAGCAGTTACCCCTACGGAAACAATTCACCCCTCCACTTA. It codes for CASSYPYGNNSPLHL.

About this clonotype: One base away lies a much larger clone, so this may be a sequencing read error. The CDR3 region is CRVDRGTSSYNEQFF. CDR3 nucleotides: TGCAGAGTTGATCGGGGGACCAGCTCCTACAATGAGCAGTTCTTC. This chain joins TRBV29-1 and TRBJ2-1; D is possibly TRBD2 (6 bases). The germline V gene encodes CDR1 SQVTM and CDR2 ANQGSEA. CDR3 size: 15 residues.

This clonotype was recorded many times. The J gene is TRBJ2-7, the V gene TRBV6-1; a possible D gene is TRBD1 (5 bases). The germline CDR1 and CDR2 sequences are MNHNS and SASEGT. Trimming pared 0 bases from V and 4 bases from J, leaving 10 bases between. There are 14 residues in the CDR3. In nucleotides, the CDR3 is TGTGCCAGCAGTGAAGCCAGGGTCGGGTACGAGCAGTACTTC. This gives the protein CASSEARVGYEQYF.

Comment on this clonotype: The junction and the germline gene differ at one end; a read error may be behind it. This chain joins TRBV12-3 or TRBV12-4 and TRBJ1-1, with unresolved D. The CDR3 totals 14 residues. The CDR3 bases are TGTGCCAGCAAAAAGAACAGATTGAACACTGATGCTTTCTTT. This translates into CASKKNRLNTDAFF.

For this clonotype: A read error may be the cause here, since a much bigger clone is one base away. The chain joins TRBV29-1 to TRBJ2-7; no reliable D call. CDR1 is SQVTM and CDR2 is ANQGSEA in the germline V gene. The CDR3 has 13 residues. The CDR3 sequence: CGVWTVSSYEQYF. The CDR3 DNA sequence: TGCGGCGTCTGGACGGTAAGCTCCTACGAGCAGTACTTC.